Listed below are T cell receptor beta chains from one sample, sequenced in a study of blood T cell repertoires in COVID-19. The method was immunoSEQ multiplex PCR; TCRdb's version includes in-frame clones alone and lacks a portion of them. Of over 300,000 clones in the sample, 90% were seen once. Sequencing used peripheral blood. The source is a man younger than 35 with active or convalescent COVID-19. CDR3s include the opening cysteine and the closing phenylalanine or tryptophan. The D gene is left open where the match is weak. Only some rows state a clone size, as once, few, many or a class for expanded clones.

D	size	V	J	DNA	CDR3
NA	NA	TRBV9	TRBJ2-5	TGTGCCAGCGGCCAGGGGTGGGAGACCCAGTACTTC	CASGQGWETQYF
NA	NA	TRBV5-6	TRBJ2-2	TGTGCCAGCAGCTTGGTAGAGAAAACCGGGGAGCTGTTTTTT	CASSLVEKTGELFF
TRBD2	NA	TRBV28	TRBJ2-3	TGTGCCAGCAGCTTAACGGCTGGGGCTAGCGGACATAGCACAGATACGCAGTATTTT	CASSLTAGASGHSTDTQYF
NA	NA	TRBV28	TRBJ2-5	TGTGCCAGCAGTTTGGAGAAGACCCAGTACTTC	CASSLEKTQYF
NA	NA	TRBV6-5	TRBJ2-7	TGTGCCACCAAAACAGGGTCAAGGGAGCAGTACTTC	CATKTGSREQYF
NA	NA	TRBV4-2	TRBJ2-1	TGTGCCAGCAGCCCCCTCAGTACGGGAGTGGATAATGAGCAGTTCTTC	CASSPLSTGVDNEQFF
NA	NA	TRBV28	TRBJ1-5	TGTGCCAGCAGAGTTCAGGCCAATCAGCCCCAGCATTTT	CASRVQANQPQHF
NA	NA	TRBV27	TRBJ1-4	TGTGCCAGCAGTATACTAACTAATGAAAAACTGTTTTTT	CASSILTNEKLFF
NA	NA	TRBV11-2	TRBJ1-1	TGTGCCAGCAGAGTCCCGACGGGGAGGAACACTGAAGCTTTCTTT	CASRVPTGRNTEAFF
TRBD1	NA	TRBV29-1	TRBJ2-2	TGCAGCGCTAGGTGGGACAGTCGAGCCGGGGAGCTGTTTTTT	CSARWDSRAGELFF
NA	NA	TRBV6-6	TRBJ2-1	TGTGCCAGCATTCCCCGGGACACTGACTACAATGAGCAGTTCTTC	CASIPRDTDYNEQFF
TRBD1	NA	TRBV11-1	TRBJ2-1	TGTGCCAGCAGCCCCCCAGACAGGGACAATGAGCAGTTCTTC	CASSPPDRDNEQFF
NA	NA	TRBV29-1	TRBJ2-7	TGCAGCGTTGCCCTCGGGGTCTCCTACGAGCAGTACTTC	CSVALGVSYEQYF
TRBD1	NA	TRBV18	TRBJ2-1	TGTGCCAGCTCACCGCCGGACAGGGGGACCTACAATGAGCAGTTCTTC	CASSPPDRGTYNEQFF
NA	NA	TRBV5-1	TRBJ2-2	TGCGCCAGCAGCTTGCTGTACGCAGGGAACGGGGAGCTGTTTTTT	CASSLLYAGNGELFF
TRBD2	NA	TRBV6-4	TRBJ2-1	TGTGCCAGCAGTGACTCTAGCGGGGGGGACTACAATGAGCAGTTCTTC	CASSDSSGGDYNEQFF
NA	few	TRBV28	TRBJ1-4	TGTGCCAGCAGTACTTACGGGGCAACTAATGAAAAACTGTTTTTT	CASSTYGATNEKLFF
TRBD1	NA	TRBV6-6	TRBJ1-3	TGTGCCAGCAGTTACCCTACAGGGGGGCCTGGAAACACCATATATTTT	CASSYPTGGPGNTIYF